This TCR beta chain was profiled in a study of shared clonotypes between healthy human individuals. Splitting of CD4+ cells produced CD45RA+ naive and CD45RA-negative memory subsets. Notes on the study in general: Larger richness was generally estimated for naive than memory subsets. Lower generation probabilities were found for non-shared clonotypes than for those shared by all four donors.

To note about this clone: Antigen unknown.

The data were produced by immunoSEQ multiplex PCR, yet TCRdb's version contains in-frame clones alone and is incomplete. Found here are some 2.4 million clones, roughly 93% of them singletons; the top ten hold around 0.4%. Germline loops: CDR1 MNHEY, CDR2 SMNVEV (reference sequence). CDR3 length: 14 amino acids. Trimming removed 6 bases from V and 2 bases from J, with 11 bases in between. The chain carries TRBV27 and TRBJ1-3, with D possibly being TRBD1 (5 bases). The receptor's source is a man aged 18-30 years in good health. Some clones in this sample may be carry-over from other donors' samples. Sequenced input: naive CD4+ T cells from PBMCs. Subset defined: CD45RA+ positively selected. The CDR3 loop is CASRRGVAGNTIYF. CDR3 nucleotides: TGTGCCAGCAGGAGAGGGGTAGCTGGAAACACCATATATTTT.